This TCR beta chain was captured in a study of radiation and T cells in renal cell carcinoma. Noted time point: baseline pretreatment blood. Treatment: 15 Gy SBRT to primary tumor, nephrectomy 4 weeks later. The germline gives CDR1 SEHNR, CDR2 FQNEAQ (reference sequence). The V and J ends lost 5 bases and 6 bases respectively, with 7 bases between them. This CDR3 comprises 11 residues. Data came from immunoSEQ multiplex PCR; TCRdb stores just in-frame clones and leaves some out. This sample has approximately 140,000 clones, with around 90% found just once. The chain links TRBV7-9 to TRBJ1-2; D is perhaps TRBD1 (5 bases). Sequenced material: blood, taken from a patient whose treatment included radiotherapy and nephrectomy. The receptor was derived from a woman in her 70s with renal cell carcinoma. Here the CDR3 reads CASSAQDGYTF. CDR3 nucleotide sequence: TGTGCCAGCAGCGCACAGGATGGCTACACCTTC.